The rows below give T cell receptor beta chains drawn from one sample of a study of early T cells in non-severe SARS-CoV-2 infection. MiXCR, run by TCRdb on the 5' RACE reads, gives a single entry per CDR3 protein. The sample has roughly 60,000 distinct CDR3 sequences; about an eighth are singletons. The material sequenced was whole blood. Source of these receptors: an adult who was a healthcare worker with PCR-confirmed SARS-CoV-2 infection or an uninfected control (not recorded which). Both conserved end residues are part of each CDR3. Each record gives: J gene, V gene, clone size, D gene, CDR3 DNA, CDR3 protein. The D gene is left open where the match is weak. Expanded clones get a size class; other rows say once, few or many, or leave the size out.

TRBJ2-2 TRBV7-2 many TRBD1 TGTGCCAGCAGCTTAAGGGGGCTGTCCACCGGGGAGCTGTTTTTT CASSLRGLSTGELFF
TRBJ2-5 TRBV3-1 NA NA TGTGCCAGCAGCCAATCCCCGACAGGCGCCCTGGAGACCCAGTACTTC CASSQSPTGALETQYF
TRBJ2-4 TRBV7-9 NA NA TGTGCCAGCAGCCCCCACCGAACACAGTACTTC CASSPHRTQYF
TRBJ2-5 TRBV11-2 NA NA TGTGCCAGCAGCCCCGGAAGAGCGGATCAAGGGACCCAGTACTTC CASSPGRADQGTQYF
TRBJ2-3 TRBV6-1 many TRBD1 TGTGCCAGCAGTGGGACAGGGGGTATAGATACGCAGTATTTT CASSGTGGIDTQYF
TRBJ2-1 TRBV29-1 many NA TGCAGCGTTGTAATGGTATCGAGCTCCTACAATGAGCAGTTCTTC CSVVMVSSSYNEQFF
TRBJ1-1 TRBV29-1 NA NA TGCAGCGTCGAGCCCGGTTACACTGAAGCTTTCTTT CSVEPGYTEAFF
TRBJ2-3 TRBV6-5 few NA TGTGCCAGCAGTGCCCTAATAGGAGATACGCAGTATTTT CASSALIGDTQYF
TRBJ1-1 TRBV7-9 NA NA TGTGCCAGCAGCTCAGGGACCTTATATGAAGCTTTCTTT CASSSGTLYEAFF
TRBJ2-7 TRBV2 few NA TGTGCCAGCAGTGAAGCGGGGTCAGCTCCCTACGAGCAGTACTTC CASSEAGSAPYEQYF
TRBJ1-3 TRBV30 NA NA TGTGCCTGGAGTGTAGCGGGGGTCGGCAGGTCCTCTGGAAACACCATATATTTT CAWSVAGVGRSSGNTIYF
TRBJ1-1 TRBV20-1 few NA TGCAGTGCGAGGGACACCGGCGCTGAAGCTTTCTTT CSARDTGAEAFF
TRBJ2-2 TRBV7-3 many NA TGTGCCAGCAGCCCCCGCAGGGGCGGGGAGCTGTTTTTT CASSPRRGGELFF
TRBJ2-2 TRBV6-1 NA NA TGTGCCAGCAGACACCGACAGCTTACCGGGGAGCTGTTTTTT CASRHRQLTGELFF
TRBJ2-7 TRBV9 few TRBD2 TGTGCCAGCAGCGTGACTAGCGATCCGTCCTACGAGCAGTACTTC CASSVTSDPSYEQYF
TRBJ2-4 TRBV12-3/TRBV12-4 NA TRBD1 TGTGCCAGCAGTTTGGTACAGGGGGCCAAAAACATTCAGTACTTC CASSLVQGAKNIQYF
TRBJ2-3 TRBV20-1 NA TRBD2 TGCAGTGCTAGGGTAGCGGGGGGGCAGTATTTT CSARVAGGQYF
TRBJ2-7 TRBV6-2/TRBV6-3 many NA TGTGCCAGCAGCCGAAACTACGAGCAGTACTTC CASSRNYEQYF
TRBJ2-1 TRBV19 NA NA TGTGCCAGTAGTATGAGGGACAATGAGCAGTTCTTC CASSMRDNEQFF